This passage covers 2 T cell receptor beta chains from one sample sequenced in a study of cytomegalovirus exposure and HLA in healthy donors. Primers: 60 Vbeta forward and 13 Jbeta reverse. Assay: immunoSEQ multiplex PCR; the TCRdb copy retains only in-frame clones and omits some. The data hold 150,000 or so clones, with around 80% observed a single time. Material for sequencing was PBMCs. The receptors were sampled from a middle-aged man in good health and CMV-seropositive.

The J gene is TRBJ1-1, the V gene TRBV6-6; 7 bases are shared with TRBD1. Germline CDR1 reads MNHNY; CDR2 reads SVGAGI (reference sequence). Losses at the gene ends were 4 bases for V and 4 bases for J; bases not matched to a gene: 6. CDR3 length equals 14 residues. CDR3 amino acids: CASSSPDRATEAFF. CDR3 nucleotide sequence: TGTGCCAGCAGTTCGCCCGACAGGGCCACTGAAGCTTTCTTT.

The chain joins TRBV6-1 to TRBJ1-1; D possibly corresponds to TRBD1 (6 bases). Deletions cut 11 bases from V and 4 bases from J, with 14 bases between. The CDR3 contains 12 residues. CDR1 MNHNS and CDR2 SASEGT come from the germline V gene. The chain's CDR3 is CASPGATTEAFF. The CDR3 bases are TGTGCCTCCCCAGGGGCGACCACTGAAGCTTTCTTT.